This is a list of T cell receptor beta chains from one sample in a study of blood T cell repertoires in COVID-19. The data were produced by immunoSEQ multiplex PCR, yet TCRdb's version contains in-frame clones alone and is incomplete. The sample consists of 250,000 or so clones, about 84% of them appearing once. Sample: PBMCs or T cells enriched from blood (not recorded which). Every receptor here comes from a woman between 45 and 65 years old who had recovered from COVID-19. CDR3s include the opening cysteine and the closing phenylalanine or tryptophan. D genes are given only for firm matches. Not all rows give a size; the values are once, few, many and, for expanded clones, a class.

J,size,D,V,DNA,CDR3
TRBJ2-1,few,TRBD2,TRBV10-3,TGTGCCATCAGTGAGTCTTTGGGACTAGCGGGAAGGCCCAATGAGCAGTTCTTC,CAISESLGLAGRPNEQFF
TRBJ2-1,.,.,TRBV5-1,TGCGCCAGCAGCCCGGACTTATCAAATGAGCAGTTCTTC,CASSPDLSNEQFF
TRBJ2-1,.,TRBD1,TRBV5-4,TGTGCCAGCAGCCAGTTACAGGGACAGTTGAATGAGCAGTTCTTC,CASSQLQGQLNEQFF
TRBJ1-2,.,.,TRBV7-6,TGTGCCAGCAGCTTAGAGAAGGGGGAAGGGTATGGCTACACCTTC,CASSLEKGEGYGYTF
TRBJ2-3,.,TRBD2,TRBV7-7,TGTGCTAGCAGCCCCTGGGTAGCGGGGGACACAGATACGCAGTATTTT,CASSPWVAGDTDTQYF
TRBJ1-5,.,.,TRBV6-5,TGTGCCAGCAGTTGGGGGCGCAATCAGCCCCAGCATTTT,CASSWGRNQPQHF
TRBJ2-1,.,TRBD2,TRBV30,TGTGCCCTTTCTAGAACTAGCGGGAGTACAAATGAGCAGTTCTTC,CALSRTSGSTNEQFF
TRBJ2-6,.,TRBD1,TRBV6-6,TGTGCCAGCAGTCCCCGGGACAGGCTAACTGGGGCCAACGTCCTGACTTTC,CASSPRDRLTGANVLTF
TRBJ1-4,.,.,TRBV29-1,TGCAGCGTTGCTACAACTAATGAAAAACTGTTTTTT,CSVATTNEKLFF
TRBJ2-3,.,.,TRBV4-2,TGTGCCAGCAGCCCATTGACCGCAGGGCGCACAGATACGCAGTATTTT,CASSPLTAGRTDTQYF
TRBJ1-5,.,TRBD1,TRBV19,TGTGCCACTAGAGACAGGGGCAATCAGCCCCAGCATTTT,CATRDRGNQPQHF
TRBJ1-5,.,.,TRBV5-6,TGTGCCAGCAGCTCCACCCAGGGCCATGAACAGCCCCAGCATTTT,CASSSTQGHEQPQHF
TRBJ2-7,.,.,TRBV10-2,TGCGCCAGCAGTGGGACAGGGAGGGTCGAGCAGTACTTC,CASSGTGRVEQYF
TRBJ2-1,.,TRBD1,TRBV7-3,TGTGCCAGCAGCTTAAGGGGGACAGGGGGCAGTGAGCAGTTCTTC,CASSLRGTGGSEQFF
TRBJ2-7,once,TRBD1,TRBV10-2,TGCGCCAGCAGTGTGGCAGGGGGCAGGGGGTACGAGCAGTACTTC,CASSVAGGRGYEQYF
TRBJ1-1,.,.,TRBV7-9,TGTGCCAGCAGCTCCCCCAGGGCCCTCGCTGAAGCTTTCTTT,CASSSPRALAEAFF
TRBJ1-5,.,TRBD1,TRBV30,TGTGCCTGGAGCGTGACACCCGGGACAGGCAATCAGCCCCAGCATTTT,CAWSVTPGTGNQPQHF
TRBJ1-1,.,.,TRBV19,TGTGCCAGTAAGCATGTGGGGGGGTCTGAAGCTTTCTTT,CASKHVGGSEAFF
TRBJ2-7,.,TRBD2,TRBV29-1,TGCAGCGCCTTGACTAGCTATCCCTACTACGAGCAGTACTTC,CSALTSYPYYEQYF
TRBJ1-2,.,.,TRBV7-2,TGTGCCAGCAGCATAGCCCCGCAGGGTACTGGCTACACCTTC,CASSIAPQGTGYTF
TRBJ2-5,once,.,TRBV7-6,TGTGCCAGCAGCCCCGTTTGGGGGCAGGAGACCCAGTACTTC,CASSPVWGQETQYF
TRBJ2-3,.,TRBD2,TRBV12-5,TGTGCTAGTTCCGGGACTAGCGGGGGGGATACGCAGTATTTT,CASSGTSGGDTQYF
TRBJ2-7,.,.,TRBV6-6,TGTGCCAGCAGTTACGGCAGGGGCTACGAGCAGTACTTC,CASSYGRGYEQYF
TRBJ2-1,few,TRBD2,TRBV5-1,TGCGCCAGCAGCCAGCGGGGGAACAATGAGCAGTTCTTC,CASSQRGNNEQFF
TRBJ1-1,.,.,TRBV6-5,TGTGCCAGCAAGCCCCCAGGGTTTCTCACTGAAGCTTTCTTT,CASKPPGFLTEAFF
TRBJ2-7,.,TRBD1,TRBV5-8,TGTGCCAGCAGCCCGACAGGGTTCATTGCCTACGAGCAGTACTTC,CASSPTGFIAYEQYF
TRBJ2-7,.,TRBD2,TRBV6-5,TGTGCCAGCGAGCGGGGGGGCTCCTACGAGCAGTACTTC,CASERGGSYEQYF
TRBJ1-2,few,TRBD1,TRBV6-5,TGTGCCAGCAGTAAGGCAGGGGGCAACTATGGCTACACCTTC,CASSKAGGNYGYTF
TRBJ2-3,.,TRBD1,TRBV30,TGTGCCTGGTCAGGACAGGGCTCCCGTACAGATACGCAGTATTTT,CAWSGQGSRTDTQYF
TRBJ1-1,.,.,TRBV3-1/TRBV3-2,TGTGCCAGCAGCCGGTTCAGGGTTGGGATCGCTGAAGCTTTCTTT,CASSRFRVGIAEAFF
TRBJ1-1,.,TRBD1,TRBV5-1,TGCGCCAGCAGTGGGACAGGGACTGAAGCTTTCTTT,CASSGTGTEAFF
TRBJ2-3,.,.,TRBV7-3,TGTGCCAGCAGCTACATAGCGGCAAGCACAGATACGCAGTATTTT,CASSYIAASTDTQYF
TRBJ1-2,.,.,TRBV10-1,TGCGCCAGCAGTGTCGGGAGGGCGGGCTATGGCTACACCTTC,CASSVGRAGYGYTF
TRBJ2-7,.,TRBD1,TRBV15,TGTGCCACCAGCAGGACATATGGGACAGGGGACTACGAGCAGTACTTC,CATSRTYGTGDYEQYF
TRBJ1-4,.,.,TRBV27,TGTGCCAGCAGGGCTGGGGCGGCTAATGAAAAACTGTTTTTT,CASRAGAANEKLFF
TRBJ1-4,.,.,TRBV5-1,TGCGCCAGCAGCTCCGCCGTGGGGAGAGGGGAAAAACTGTTTTTT,CASSSAVGRGEKLFF
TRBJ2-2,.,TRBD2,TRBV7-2,TGTGCCAGCAGCTCTGCTAGCGGGGGGGCCCGAACCGGGGAGCTGTTTTTT,CASSSASGGARTGELFF
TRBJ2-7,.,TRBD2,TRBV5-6,TGTGCCAGCAGCGGGAGACTAGCGGGGATCTACGAGCAGTACTTC,CASSGRLAGIYEQYF
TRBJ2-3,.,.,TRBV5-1,TGCGCCAGCAGCTTGGCCCCCGCGGGGAGCACAGATACGCAGTATTTT,CASSLAPAGSTDTQYF
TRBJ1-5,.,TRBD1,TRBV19,TGTGCCAGTAGTTCGACAGGGGGCGTGCAGCCCCAGCATTTT,CASSSTGGVQPQHF
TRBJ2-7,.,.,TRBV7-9,TGTGCCAGCAGCTTACCGAGCGGCCCCTACGAGCAGTACTTC,CASSLPSGPYEQYF
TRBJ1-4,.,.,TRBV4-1,TGCGCCAGCAGCCAAGAGGGCTATACGGCTATTGAAAAACTGTTTTTT,CASSQEGYTAIEKLFF
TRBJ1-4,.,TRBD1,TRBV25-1,TGTGCCAGCAGTGAATGGGGGACAGGGGATGAACTGTTTTTT,CASSEWGTGDELFF
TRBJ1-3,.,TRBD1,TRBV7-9,TGTGCCAGCAGCAAGACAGGGAAGGAAAACACCATATATTTT,CASSKTGKENTIYF
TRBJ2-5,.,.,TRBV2,TGTGCCAGCAGCGGACTGGGGGAGACCCAGTACTTC,CASSGLGETQYF
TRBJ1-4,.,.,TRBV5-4,TGTGCCAGCAGCTCCAACAGGGCCGGGGATGAAAAACTGTTTTTT,CASSSNRAGDEKLFF
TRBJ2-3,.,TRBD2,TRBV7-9,TGTGCCAGCAGCCTTTCATTTCTGGGCGGGAGGGCCACAGATACGCAGTATTTT,CASSLSFLGGRATDTQYF
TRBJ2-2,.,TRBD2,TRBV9,TGTGCCAGCAGCGCATTCCCGACTAGCGGGAGGCCCGGGGAGCTGTTTTTT,CASSAFPTSGRPGELFF
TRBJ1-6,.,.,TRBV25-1,TGTGCCAGCAGTGAATTAGGGGATATACATTCACCCCTCCACTTT,CASSELGDIHSPLHF
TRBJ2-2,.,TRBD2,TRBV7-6,TGTGCCAGCAGCTTACGGCTAGCGGGGGGCCCGAACACCGGGGAGCTGTTTTTT,CASSLRLAGGPNTGELFF
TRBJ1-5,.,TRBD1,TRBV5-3,TGTGCCAGAAGCGACCTTTCGGACAGGGGAGATCAGCCCCAGCATTTT,CARSDLSDRGDQPQHF
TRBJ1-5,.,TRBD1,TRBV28,TGTGCCAGCAGTTCCCACCAGGGGGAGCCCCAGCATTTT,CASSSHQGEPQHF
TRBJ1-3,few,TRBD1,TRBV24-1,TGTGCCACCAGTGATGCTCACCGGGACAGAAAACTTATCTCTGGAAACACCATATATTTT,CATSDAHRDRKLISGNTIYF
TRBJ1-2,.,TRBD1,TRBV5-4,TGTGCCAGCAGCCTACAGGGGGCGACGGGTGGCTACACCTTC,CASSLQGATGGYTF
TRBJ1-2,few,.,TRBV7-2,TGTGCCAGCAGCGGACAGACAGGCCTACACTATGGCTACACCTTC,CASSGQTGLHYGYTF
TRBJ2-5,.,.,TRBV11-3,TGTGCCAGCAGCAGAGGATACGAGACCCAGTACTTC,CASSRGYETQYF
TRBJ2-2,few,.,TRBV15,TGTGCCACCAGCAGGGATAGACACCATTTGAACACCGGGGAGCTGTTTTTT,CATSRDRHHLNTGELFF
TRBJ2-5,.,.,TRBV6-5,TGTGCCAGCCAAACTAGCTCGGAGACCCAGTACTTC,CASQTSSETQYF
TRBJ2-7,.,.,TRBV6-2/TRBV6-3,TGTGCCAGCAGTTACCCTCCTAGGGCGGTACGGGGGAGCTCCTACGAGCAGTACTTC,CASSYPPRAVRGSSYEQYF
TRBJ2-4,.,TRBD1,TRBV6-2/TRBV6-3,TGTGCCAGCAGTTACTCGGGACAGGGGGCCAAAAACATTCAGTACTTC,CASSYSGQGAKNIQYF